Presented here are 25 T cell receptor beta chains from one specimen sequenced in a study of T-cell reconstitution after alpha-beta-depleted transplantation in children (dated by TCRdb to the mid-2010s). The treatment or condition label, as the study defines it: allogeneic hematopoietic cell transplantation with graft depleted of TCRalphabeta T cells and CD19 B cells. The library was prepared using PCR. Sequenced on an Illumina HiSeq 2500. To normalize quantification of the TCRbeta repertoire, the TCR libraries were built with molecular barcoding that relied on unique molecular identifiers. In-frame beta chains were kept once TCRdb had trimmed the public reads at Q25 with fastp and called clones with MiXCR. Rows merge per CDR3 protein into single entries with the most common DNA and genes. The table for this sample lists about 580,000 distinct CDR3 sequences; around 23% of them were counted only once. Roughly 15% of the sample is in the top ten clones.

The sequencing used PBMCs, mostly from graft donor cells, collected 360 days after TCRalphabeta/CD19-depleted stem cell transplant. The receptors here all came from a boy under three years old who had a stem cell transplant for acute myeloid leukemia, so the T cells may come from the graft donor.

This clonotype was picked up many times. The chain carries TRBV5-1 and TRBJ2-1; 9 bases agree with TRBD2. The length of the CDR3 is 16 residues. Germline loops: CDR1 SGHRS, CDR2 YFSETQ. Germline trimming cut 6 bases from V and 4 bases from J; bases unmatched to any gene: 11. CDR3 DNA: TGCGCCAGCAAGCTTTCCCCTAGCGGGGTTTACAATGAGCAGTTCTTC. It codes for CASKLSPSGVYNEQFF.

The J gene is TRBJ2-5, the V gene TRBV5-5, with D maybe TRBD2 (5 bases). Germline assignment: CDR1 SGHKS and CDR2 YYEKEE (reference sequence). V gave up 0 bases and J gave up 5 bases, with 11 bases separating them. CDR3 size: 14 residues. CDR3 nucleotide sequence: TGTGCCAGCAGCTTGGGGAGGATCGGGGAGACCCAGTACTTC. This codes for CASSLGRIGETQYF.

The chain employs TRBV6-2 or TRBV6-3 and TRBJ2-1, with 8 bases matching TRBD2. The trim removed 5 bases at V and 6 bases at J, leaving 9 bases unmatched. The germline CDR1 and CDR2 sequences are MNHEY and SVGEGT. The CDR3 runs 15 residues. Written as DNA, the CDR3 is TGTGCCAGCAGTGTCCCCGGGACTAGATCCAATGAGCAGTTCTTC. It specifies CASSVPGTRSNEQFF.

This clonotype was counted only a few times. The rearrangement uses TRBV4-1 and TRBJ2-1; unclear D gene. Trimming cost V 5 bases and J 0 bases, with 17 bases left between them. CDR1 is MGHRA, CDR2 YSYEKL, per germline. The CDR3 consists of 17 residues. Written as DNA, the CDR3 is TGCGCCAGCAGCATCAAGGGATATGACGGCTCCTACAATGAGCAGTTCTTC. Translated, it gives CASSIKGYDGSYNEQFF.

The sample holds one count of this clonotype. The V gene is TRBV7-2, the J gene TRBJ2-5, with D perhaps matching TRBD1 (6 bases). The germline CDR1 and CDR2 sequences are SGHTA and FQGNSA. V gave up 3 bases and J gave up 5 bases, with 16 bases separating them. This CDR3 contains 15 residues. The CDR3 reads CASSLGRQGQETQYF. The CDR3, as DNA: TGTGCCAGCAGCTTGGGCCGCCAGGGGCAGGAGACCCAGTACTTC.

The V call is TRBV12-3 or TRBV12-4, the J call TRBJ2-3; D gene ambiguous. The CDR3 is made up of 13 amino acids. V shed 5 bases and J shed 10 bases, with 16 bases lying between them. The CDR3 DNA sequence: TGTGCCAGCAGTCTAAACCTGGCAGGATCGCAGTATTTT. Translated, it gives CASSLNLAGSQYF.

The chain is built from TRBV12-3 or TRBV12-4 and TRBJ1-1; D remains unclear. The CDR3 is 12 residues long. With 5 bases removed from V and 10 bases from J, the gap between germline ends came to 14 bases. CDR3 in DNA: TGTGCCAGCAGTCCCCGAAGGGAGCGAGCTTTCTTT. It translates to CASSPRRERAFF.

This clonotype was seen at least ten times. This chain joins TRBV20-1 and TRBJ2-3; D possibly uses TRBD1 or TRBD2 (5 bases each). Germline CDR1 DFQATT, CDR2 SNEGSKA (reference sequence). The CDR3 length is 16 residues. V lost 2 bases and J lost 1, with 16 bases in between. The CDR3 region has the DNA TGCAGTGCTAGACTGCCCCGGGGACCCCGCACAGATACGCAGTATTTT. Its protein is CSARLPRGPRTDTQYF.

The V call is TRBV7-9, the J call TRBJ2-3; D is undetermined. Per the germline V gene, CDR1 is SEHNR and CDR2 is FQNEAQ (reference sequence). The CDR3 has 14 residues. V shed 2 bases and J shed 2 bases, with 8 bases lying between them. The CDR3 nucleotides are TGTGCCAGCAGCTTAAACGGATTCACAGATACGCAGTATTTT. Protein product: CASSLNGFTDTQYF.

J is TRBJ2-5 and V is TRBV7-2; weak D call: TRBD1 (6 bases). V shed 0 bases and J shed 1 base, with 12 bases lying between them. From germline, CDR1 is SGHTA and CDR2 FQGNSA. The CDR3 is made up of 16 amino acids. The CDR3 here is CASSLAGARGQETQYF. The CDR3 nucleotides read TGTGCCAGCAGCTTAGCGGGCGCCAGGGGCCAAGAGACCCAGTACTTC.

This clonotype was recorded many times. This sequence joins TRBV6-5 and TRBJ2-7; D possibly corresponds to TRBD1 (5 bases). In germline, CDR1 is MNHEY, CDR2 SVGAGI. The CDR3 covers 14 residues. V was shortened by 2 bases and J by 5 bases, with 13 bases between the two germline ends. CDR3 protein: CASSYHLTVNEQYF. CDR3 DNA: TGTGCCAGCAGTTACCACCTGACAGTTAACGAGCAGTACTTC.

This clonotype was picked up a small number of times. The chain combines TRBV9 with TRBJ1-6; the D gene is possibly TRBD1 (6 bases). Trimming removed 0 bases from V and 9 bases from J, with 19 bases in between. This CDR3 comprises 17 residues. Germline CDR1 and CDR2: SGDLS and YYNGEE. The CDR3 region is CASSVGGGGSSGSPLHF. CDR3 nucleotide sequence: TGTGCCAGCAGCGTAGGAGGCGGGGGCTCCTCTGGTTCACCCCTCCACTTT.

This clonotype was counted many times. The CDR3 nucleotides read TGTGCCAGCAGTTACCCAAGAGCGGGCGAGAGCACAGATACGCAGTATTTT. It encodes CASSYPRAGESTDTQYF. The V call is TRBV6-2 or TRBV6-3, the J call TRBJ2-3; weak D call: TRBD2 (6 bases). The CDR3 contains 17 residues. CDR1 and CDR2 (germline): MNHEY, SVGEGT. Between the trimmed V and J ends, which lost 2 bases and 0 bases, there was a span of 15 bases.

This clonotype showed up many times. The chain couples TRBV18 to TRBJ2-2, with D perhaps TRBD1 (6 bases). Looked up from germline, CDR1 is KGHSH and CDR2 is LQKENI. The length of the CDR3 is 14 residues. Trimming cost V 3 bases and J 5 bases, with 10 bases left between them. CDR3 protein: CASSPTQGTGELFF. In nucleotides, the CDR3 is TGTGCCAGCTCACCTACGCAGGGGACCGGGGAGCTGTTTTTT.

This clonotype has more than one count but fewer than ten. The rearrangement joins TRBV20-1 to TRBJ2-7, with D tentatively TRBD2 (5 bases). This CDR3 spans 13 amino acids. Germline CDR1 is DFQATT and CDR2 is SNEGSKA (reference sequence). V gave up 6 bases and J gave up 3 bases, with 15 bases separating them. CDR3 DNA: TGCAGTGCCCCGGAGGCAGGAAGCTACGAGCAGTACTTC. It codes for CSAPEAGSYEQYF.

The chain employs TRBV4-2 and TRBJ2-1, with D unclear. The CDR3 length is 15 residues. The germline V gene encodes CDR1 LGHNA and CDR2 YNFKEQ. V shed 2 bases and J shed 0 bases, with 8 bases lying between them. The CDR3 nucleotides read TGTGCCAGCAGCCAAAACACTGGCTCCTACAATGAGCAGTTCTTC. This gives the protein CASSQNTGSYNEQFF.

The J gene is TRBJ2-5, the V gene TRBV10-3, with D perhaps TRBD1 (5 bases). The CDR3 covers 15 residues. Germline V lookup: CDR1 ENHRY, CDR2 SYGVKD. V was cut by 0 bases and J by 8 bases, with 16 bases left in between. This CDR3 reads CAISESSGHVETQYF. In DNA, the CDR3 is TGTGCCATCAGTGAGTCTTCTGGACATGTTGAAACCCAGTACTTC.

This clonotype was observed a handful of times. The rearrangement uses TRBV4-1 and TRBJ2-3; TRBD1 aligns across 9 bases. V lost 4 bases to trimming and J lost 4 bases; unmatched junction nucleotides: 6. Germline V gene lookup returns CDR1 MGHRA and CDR2 YSYEKL. The CDR3 is 15 amino acids. As DNA, the CDR3 is TGCGCCAGCAGCCCCTGGGACAGGGAGGCAGATACGCAGTATTTT. Its protein product is CASSPWDREADTQYF.

This clonotype showed up many times. The chain links TRBV12-3 or TRBV12-4 to TRBJ2-2, with D unclear. V was clipped by 4 bases and J by 3 bases, with 12 bases between them. The CDR3 is 15 amino acids. CDR3: CASSSDTRYTGELFF. CDR3 DNA: TGTGCCAGCAGTTCCGACACGAGATACACCGGGGAGCTGTTTTTT.

The sample holds many counts of this clonotype. CDR3 in DNA: TGTGCCAGCAGTTTCGGCGGGACAGGGGACCATGGCTACACCTTC. Amino acid sequence: CASSFGGTGDHGYTF. The rearrangement links TRBV12-3 or TRBV12-4 to TRBJ1-2, with TRBD1 matching 10 bases. J gave up 6 bases and V 3 bases, and 7 bases lay outside the gene matches. The CDR3 spans 15 residues.

V gene TRBV7-2 combines with J gene TRBJ2-2, with D unresolved. The germline V gene encodes CDR1 SGHTA and CDR2 FQGNSA. V gave up 6 bases and J gave up 6 bases, with 14 bases separating them. CDR3 size: 14 residues. The CDR3 protein is CASRAALGAGELFF. In DNA, the CDR3 is TGTGCCAGCAGGGCGGCCCTCGGCGCCGGGGAGCTGTTTTTT.

The chain recombines TRBV7-9 with TRBJ2-7; 10 nucleotides agree with TRBD1. The CDR3 is made up of 13 amino acids. Trimming removed 2 bases from V and 7 bases from J; junction bases left unmatched: 2. Germline-derived CDR1 and CDR2 are SEHNR and FQNEAQ (reference sequence). The CDR3 DNA sequence: TGTGCCAGCAGCTTAAGGACAGGGGGAGAGCAGTACTTC. It translates to CASSLRTGGEQYF.

The J gene is TRBJ2-6, the V gene TRBV5-1; tentatively, D is TRBD1 or TRBD2 (5 bases each). The V end lost 2 bases, the J end lost 2 bases, and 17 bases lay between the germline ends. The length of the CDR3 is 18 residues. CDR1 SGHRS and CDR2 YFSETQ come from the germline V gene. The CDR3 reads CASSFSEAGRPGANVLTF. The CDR3, as DNA: TGCGCCAGCAGCTTTTCGGAGGCAGGGCGCCCTGGGGCCAACGTCCTGACTTTC.

This clonotype occurred many times. This chain links TRBV12-3 or TRBV12-4 with TRBJ2-2; 7 nucleotides match TRBD1. This CDR3 contains 15 residues. J gave up 4 bases and V 5 bases, and 7 bases lay outside the gene matches. The CDR3 bases are TGTGCCAGCAGTACGACAGGGATCAGCACCGGGGAGCTGTTTTTT. Protein sequence: CASSTTGISTGELFF.

This clonotype has a count of ten or more. This chain uses TRBV7-6 with TRBJ2-1; D remains ambiguous. In germline, CDR1 is SGHVS, CDR2 FNYEAQ. This CDR3 region has 12 residues. V was cut by 4 bases and J by 4 bases, with 5 bases left in between. CDR3 protein: CASSSQYNEQFF. CDR3 DNA: TGTGCCAGCAGCTCCCAATACAATGAGCAGTTCTTC.